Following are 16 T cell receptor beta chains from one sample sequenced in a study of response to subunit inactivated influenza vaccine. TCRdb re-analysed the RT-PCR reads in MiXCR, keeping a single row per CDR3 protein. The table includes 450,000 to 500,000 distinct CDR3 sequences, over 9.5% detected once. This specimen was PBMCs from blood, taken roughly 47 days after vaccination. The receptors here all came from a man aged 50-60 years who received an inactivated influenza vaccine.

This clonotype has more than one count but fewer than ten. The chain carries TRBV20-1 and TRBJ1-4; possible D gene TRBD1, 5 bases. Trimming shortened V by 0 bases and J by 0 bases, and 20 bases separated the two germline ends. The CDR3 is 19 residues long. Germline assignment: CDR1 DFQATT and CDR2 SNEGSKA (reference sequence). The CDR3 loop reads CSARDLRTGPLATNEKLFF. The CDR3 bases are TGCAGTGCTAGAGATCTTCGTACAGGTCCGCTTGCAACTAATGAAAAACTGTTTTTT.

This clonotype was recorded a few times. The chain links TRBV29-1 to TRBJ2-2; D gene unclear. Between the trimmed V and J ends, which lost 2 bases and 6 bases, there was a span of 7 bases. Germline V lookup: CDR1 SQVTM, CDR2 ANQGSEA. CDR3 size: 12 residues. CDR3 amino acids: CSVEILSGELFF. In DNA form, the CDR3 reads TGCAGCGTTGAAATACTTTCCGGGGAGCTGTTTTTT.

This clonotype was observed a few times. Written as DNA, the CDR3 is TGTGCCAGCAGTCCCAACCGACTAGCGGGATCCTACGAGCAGTACTTC. It specifies CASSPNRLAGSYEQYF. The chain links TRBV3-1 to TRBJ2-7; 11 bases are a match to TRBD2. The germline CDR1 and CDR2 sequences are LGHDT and YNNKEL (reference sequence). The CDR3 totals 16 residues. Losses at the gene ends were 6 bases for V and 1 base for J; bases not matched to a gene: 8.

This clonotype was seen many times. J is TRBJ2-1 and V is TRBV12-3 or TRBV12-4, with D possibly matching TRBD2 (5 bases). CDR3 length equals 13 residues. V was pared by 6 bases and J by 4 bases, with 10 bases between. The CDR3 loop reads CASRIGLYNEQFF. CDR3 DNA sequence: TGTGCCAGCAGAATCGGACTTTACAATGAGCAGTTCTTC.

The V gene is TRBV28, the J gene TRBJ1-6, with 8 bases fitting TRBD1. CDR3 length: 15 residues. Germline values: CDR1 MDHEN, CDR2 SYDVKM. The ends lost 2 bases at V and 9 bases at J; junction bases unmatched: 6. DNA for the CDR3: TGTGCCAGCAGTTTAGTGGACAGGGCGGGTTCACCCCTCCACTTT. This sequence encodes CASSLVDRAGSPLHF.

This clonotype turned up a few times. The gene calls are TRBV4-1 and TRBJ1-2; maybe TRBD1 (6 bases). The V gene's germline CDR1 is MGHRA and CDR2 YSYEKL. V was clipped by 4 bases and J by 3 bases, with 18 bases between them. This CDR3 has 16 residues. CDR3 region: CASSLQPTDSYYGYTF. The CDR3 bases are TGCGCCAGCAGCCTCCAACCGACGGACAGCTACTATGGCTACACCTTC.

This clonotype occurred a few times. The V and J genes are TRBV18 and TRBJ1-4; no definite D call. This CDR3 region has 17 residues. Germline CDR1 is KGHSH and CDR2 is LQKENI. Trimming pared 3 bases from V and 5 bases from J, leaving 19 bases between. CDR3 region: CASSPGRRAASNEKLFF. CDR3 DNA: TGTGCCAGCTCACCGGGAAGGCGGGCAGCATCAAATGAAAAACTGTTTTTT.

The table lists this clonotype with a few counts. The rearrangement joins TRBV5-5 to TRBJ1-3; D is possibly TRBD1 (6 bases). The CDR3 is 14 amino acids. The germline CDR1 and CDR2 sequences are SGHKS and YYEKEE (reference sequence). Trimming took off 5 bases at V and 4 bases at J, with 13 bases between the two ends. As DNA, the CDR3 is TGTGCCAGCAGACGGGACACTGAAGGAAACACCATATATTTT. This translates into CASRRDTEGNTIYF. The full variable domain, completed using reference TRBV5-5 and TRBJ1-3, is DAGVTQSPTHLIKTRGQQVTLRCSPISGHKSVSWYQQVLGQGPQFIFQYYEKEERGRGNFPDRFSARQFPNYSSELNVNALLLGDSALYLCASRRDTEGNTIYFGEGSWLTVV.

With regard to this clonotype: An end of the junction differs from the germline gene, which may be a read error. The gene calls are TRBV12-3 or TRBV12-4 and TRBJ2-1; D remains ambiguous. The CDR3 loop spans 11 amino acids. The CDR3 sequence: CASRAYNEEFF. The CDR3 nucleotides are TGTGCCAGCAGAGCTTACAATGAGGAGTTCTTC.

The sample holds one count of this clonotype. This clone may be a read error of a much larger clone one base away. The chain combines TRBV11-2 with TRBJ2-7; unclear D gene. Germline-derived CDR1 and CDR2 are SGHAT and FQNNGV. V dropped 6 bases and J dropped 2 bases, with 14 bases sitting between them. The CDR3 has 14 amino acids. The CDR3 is CASRPPRRPYEQYF. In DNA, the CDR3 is TGTGCCAGCAGGCCCCCTCGGAGACCCTACGAGCAGTACTTC. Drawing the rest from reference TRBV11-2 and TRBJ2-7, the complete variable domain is EAGVAQSPRYKIIEKRQSVAFWCNPISGHATLYWYQQILGQGPKLLIQFQNNGVVDDSQLPKDRFSAERLKGVDSTLKIQPAKLEDSAVYLCASRPPRRPYEQYFGPGTRLTVT.

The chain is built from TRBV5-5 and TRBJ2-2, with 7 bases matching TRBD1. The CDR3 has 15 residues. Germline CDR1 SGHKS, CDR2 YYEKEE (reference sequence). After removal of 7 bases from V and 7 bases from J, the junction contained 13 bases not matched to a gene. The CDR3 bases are TGTGCCAGCGGTAGACTGGGACAGTTTGTCGGGGAGCTGTTTTTT. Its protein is CASGRLGQFVGELFF.

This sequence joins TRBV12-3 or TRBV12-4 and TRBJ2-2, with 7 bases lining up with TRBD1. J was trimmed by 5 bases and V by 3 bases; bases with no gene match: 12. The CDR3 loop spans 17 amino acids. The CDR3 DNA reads TGTGCCAGCAGTTTTTCAGAGGGCAGGGGGAAAACCGGGGAGCTGTTTTTT. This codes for CASSFSEGRGKTGELFF.

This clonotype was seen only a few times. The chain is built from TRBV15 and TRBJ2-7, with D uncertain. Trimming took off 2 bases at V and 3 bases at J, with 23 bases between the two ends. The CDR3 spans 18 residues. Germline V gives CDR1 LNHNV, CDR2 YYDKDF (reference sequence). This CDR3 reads CATSRSSRVGIGHYEQYF. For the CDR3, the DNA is TGTGCCACCAGCAGATCCTCCCGCGTTGGAATCGGCCACTACGAGCAGTACTTC.

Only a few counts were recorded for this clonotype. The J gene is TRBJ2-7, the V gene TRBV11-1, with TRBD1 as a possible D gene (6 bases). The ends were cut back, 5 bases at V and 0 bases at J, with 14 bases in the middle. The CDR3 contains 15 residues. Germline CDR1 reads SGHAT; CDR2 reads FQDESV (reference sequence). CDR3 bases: TGTGCCAGCAGCCCCCGGGACAAAGTCTCCTACGAGCAGTACTTC. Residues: CASSPRDKVSYEQYF.

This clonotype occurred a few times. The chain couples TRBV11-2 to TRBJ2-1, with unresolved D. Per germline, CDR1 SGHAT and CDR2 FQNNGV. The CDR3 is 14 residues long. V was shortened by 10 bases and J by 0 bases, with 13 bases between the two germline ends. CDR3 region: CATHGESSYNEQFF. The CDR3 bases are TGTGCCACCCACGGCGAGAGCTCCTACAATGAGCAGTTCTTC.

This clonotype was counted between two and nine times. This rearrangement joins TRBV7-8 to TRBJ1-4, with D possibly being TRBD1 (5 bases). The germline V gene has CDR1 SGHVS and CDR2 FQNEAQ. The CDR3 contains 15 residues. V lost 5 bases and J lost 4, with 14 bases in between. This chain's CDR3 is CASSPGTAFNEKLFF. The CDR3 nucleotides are TGTGCCAGCAGCCCCGGGACCGCGTTTAATGAAAAACTGTTTTTT.